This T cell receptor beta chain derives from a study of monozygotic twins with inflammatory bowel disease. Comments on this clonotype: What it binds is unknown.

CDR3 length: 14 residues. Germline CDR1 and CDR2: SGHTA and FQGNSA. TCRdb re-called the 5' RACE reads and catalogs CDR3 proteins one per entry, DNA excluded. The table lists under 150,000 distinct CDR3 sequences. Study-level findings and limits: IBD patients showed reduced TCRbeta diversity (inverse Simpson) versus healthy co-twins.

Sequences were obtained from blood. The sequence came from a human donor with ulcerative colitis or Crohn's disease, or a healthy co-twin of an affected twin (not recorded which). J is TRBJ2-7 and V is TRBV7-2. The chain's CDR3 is CASSLAGNVMEQYF. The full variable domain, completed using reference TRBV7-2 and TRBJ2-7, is GAGVSQSPSNKVTEKGKDVELRCDPISGHTALYWYRQSLGQGLEFLIYFQGNSAPDKSGLPSDRFSAERTGGSVSTLTIQRTQQEDSAVYLCASSLAGNVMEQYFGPGTRLTVT.